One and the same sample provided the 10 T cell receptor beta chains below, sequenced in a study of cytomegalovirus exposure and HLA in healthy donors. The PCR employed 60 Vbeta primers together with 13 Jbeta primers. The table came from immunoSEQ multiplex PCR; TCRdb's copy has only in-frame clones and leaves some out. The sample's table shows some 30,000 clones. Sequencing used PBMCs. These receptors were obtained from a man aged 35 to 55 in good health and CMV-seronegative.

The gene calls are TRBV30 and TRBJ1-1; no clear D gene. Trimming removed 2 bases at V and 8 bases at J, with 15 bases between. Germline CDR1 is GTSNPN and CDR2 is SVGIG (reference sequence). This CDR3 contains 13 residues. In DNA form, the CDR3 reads TGTGCCTGGAGTAGAAATAGCCCCGGGGAAGCTTTCTTT. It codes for CAWSRNSPGEAFF.

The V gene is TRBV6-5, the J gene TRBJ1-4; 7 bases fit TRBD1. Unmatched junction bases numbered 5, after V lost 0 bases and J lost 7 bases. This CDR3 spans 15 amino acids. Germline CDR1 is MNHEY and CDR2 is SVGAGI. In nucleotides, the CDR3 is TGTGCCAGCAGTTACTCCGGGACAGATGGTGAAAAACTGTTTTTT. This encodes CASSYSGTDGEKLFF.

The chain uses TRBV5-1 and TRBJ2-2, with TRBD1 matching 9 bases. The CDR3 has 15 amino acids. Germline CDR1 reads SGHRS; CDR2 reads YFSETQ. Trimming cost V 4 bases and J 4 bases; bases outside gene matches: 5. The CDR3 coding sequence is TGCGCCAGCAGCCAAGGACAGGGGAGCACCGGGGAGCTGTTTTTT. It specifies CASSQGQGSTGELFF.

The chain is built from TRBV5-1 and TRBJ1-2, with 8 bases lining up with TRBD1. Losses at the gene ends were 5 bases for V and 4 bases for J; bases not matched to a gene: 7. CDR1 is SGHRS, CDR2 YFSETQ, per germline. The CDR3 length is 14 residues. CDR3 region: CASRADRVGYGYTF. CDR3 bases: TGCGCCAGCAGGGCGGACAGGGTGGGCTATGGCTACACCTTC.

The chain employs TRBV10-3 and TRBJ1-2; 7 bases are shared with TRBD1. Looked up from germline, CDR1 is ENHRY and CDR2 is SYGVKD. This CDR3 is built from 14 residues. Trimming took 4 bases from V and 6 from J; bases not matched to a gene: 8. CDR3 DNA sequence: TGTGCCATCAGTGGGAGTGGACAGGCGGATGGCTACACCTTC. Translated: CAISGSGQADGYTF.

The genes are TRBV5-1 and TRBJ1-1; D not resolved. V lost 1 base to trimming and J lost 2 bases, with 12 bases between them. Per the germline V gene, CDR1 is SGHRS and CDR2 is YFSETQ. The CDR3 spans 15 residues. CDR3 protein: CASSLLVRGNTEAFF. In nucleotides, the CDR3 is TGCGCCAGCAGCTTGCTGGTCAGAGGAAACACTGAAGCTTTCTTT.

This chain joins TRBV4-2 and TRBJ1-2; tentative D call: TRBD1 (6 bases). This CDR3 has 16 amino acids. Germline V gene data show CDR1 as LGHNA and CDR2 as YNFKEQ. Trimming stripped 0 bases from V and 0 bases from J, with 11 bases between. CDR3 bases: TGTGCCAGCAGCCAAGATCCCCCAGGGGCTAACTATGGCTACACCTTC. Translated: CASSQDPPGANYGYTF.

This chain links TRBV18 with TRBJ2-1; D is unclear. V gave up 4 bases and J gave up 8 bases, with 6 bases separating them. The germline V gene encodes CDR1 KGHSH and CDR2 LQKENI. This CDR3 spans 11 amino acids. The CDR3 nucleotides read TGTGCCAGCTCACTCTATGATGAGCAGTTCTTC. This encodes CASSLYDEQFF.

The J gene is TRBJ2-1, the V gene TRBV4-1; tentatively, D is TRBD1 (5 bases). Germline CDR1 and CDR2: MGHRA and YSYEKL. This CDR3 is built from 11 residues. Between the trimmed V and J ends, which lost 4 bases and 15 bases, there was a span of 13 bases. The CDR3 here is CASSRGHRMFF. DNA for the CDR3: TGCGCCAGCAGCCGAGGACATCGAATGTTCTTC.

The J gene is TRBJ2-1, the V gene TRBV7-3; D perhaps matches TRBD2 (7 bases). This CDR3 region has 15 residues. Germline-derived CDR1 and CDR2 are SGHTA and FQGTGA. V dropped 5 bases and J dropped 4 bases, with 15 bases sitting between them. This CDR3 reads CASSPRGARYNEQFF. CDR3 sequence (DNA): TGTGCCAGCAGCCCACGGGGGGCGCGATACAATGAGCAGTTCTTC.